Listed below are T cell receptor beta chains from one sample, sequenced in a study of T cell responses to AZD1222 COVID-19 vaccine. TCRdb's copy holds only in-frame clones and misses some; the assay was immunoSEQ multiplex PCR. The sample has about 140,000 clones, roughly 92% seen once; the top ten hold roughly 5%. Material: peripheral blood, obtained on day 0 of AZD1222 vaccination. These receptors were collected from an adult in good health. CDR3s include the opening cysteine and the closing phenylalanine or tryptophan. D genes are given only for firm matches. The listing skips clone size in some rows; elsewhere it reads once, few, many or a size class.

>.|TRBD1|TRBJ1-1|TRBV27
CASRVLGGDKAFF
TGTGCCAGCAGGGTTTTAGGGGGCGATAAAGCTTTCTTT
>.|.|TRBJ2-7|TRBV5-1
CASSFGSSYEQYF
TGCGCCAGCAGCTTTGGGTCTTCCTACGAGCAGTACTTC
>few|.|TRBJ2-5|TRBV28
CASSFPIGETQYF
TGTGCCAGCAGTTTCCCAATAGGGGAGACCCAGTACTTC
>.|.|TRBJ1-4|TRBV11-2
CASSSPWPDNEKLFF
TGTGCCAGCAGTTCGCCCTGGCCCGATAATGAAAAACTGTTTTTT
>.|.|TRBJ1-3|TRBV27
CASSALDSSGNTIYF
TGTGCCAGCAGTGCCTTGGACAGCTCTGGAAACACCATATATTTT
>.|.|TRBJ1-1|TRBV2
CARITTARVTEAFF
TGTGCCAGGATAACCACAGCTCGCGTAACTGAAGCTTTCTTT
>once|.|TRBJ1-4|TRBV6-6
CASTYGVGTNEKLFF
TGTGCCAGCACCTACGGGGTGGGAACTAATGAAAAACTGTTTTTT
>.|.|TRBJ2-7|TRBV3-1/TRBV3-2
CASSPRQDPSYEQYF
TGTGCCAGCAGCCCCCGACAGGACCCCTCCTACGAGCAGTACTTC
>.|TRBD1|TRBJ2-2|TRBV18
CASSPLTGGASTGELFF
TGTGCCAGCTCACCACTCACAGGGGGCGCTTCCACCGGGGAGCTGTTTTTT
>.|TRBD2|TRBJ2-2|TRBV7-9
CASSPTSGGGELFF
TGTGCCAGCAGCCCGACTAGCGGTGGCGGGGAGCTGTTTTTT
>.|TRBD2|TRBJ2-1|TRBV14
CASSQDRWRGLNNEQFF
TGTGCCAGCAGCCAAGATCGATGGCGGGGGTTAAACAATGAGCAGTTCTTC
>.|.|TRBJ2-7|TRBV6-5
CASSRDGYYEQYF
TGTGCCAGCAGCCGGGACGGCTACTACGAGCAGTACTTC
>.|.|TRBJ1-1|TRBV5-1
CASSLVPSMNTEAFF
TGCGCCAGCAGCTTGGTCCCCAGTATGAACACTGAAGCTTTCTTT
>.|TRBD1|TRBJ1-2|TRBV28
CASSSTTGGNYGYTF
TGTGCCAGCAGTTCGACGACAGGGGGAAACTATGGCTACACCTTC
>.|.|TRBJ2-5|TRBV5-1
CASSSGFRETQYF
TGCGCCAGCAGCTCTGGTTTTAGGGAGACCCAGTACTTC
>.|TRBD2|TRBJ2-3|TRBV6-5
CASSYGASGSSDTQYF
TGTGCCAGCAGTTACGGAGCTAGCGGGAGTTCAGATACGCAGTATTTT
>once|.|TRBJ2-5|TRBV5-1
CASSLAGSGGGAWETQYF
TGCGCCAGCAGCTTGGCGGGTAGCGGAGGAGGAGCATGGGAGACCCAGTACTTC
>.|TRBD2|TRBJ2-2|TRBV5-1
CASSLLASGGYRELFF
TGCGCCAGCAGCTTGTTGGCTAGCGGGGGATACAGGGAGCTGTTTTTT
>.|TRBD2|TRBJ2-5|TRBV6-5
CASRRSGVQETQYF
TGTGCCAGCCGGAGGAGCGGGGTTCAAGAGACCCAGTACTTC
>few|TRBD1|TRBJ1-3|TRBV11-2
CASSLTGGRSGNTIYF
TGTGCCAGCAGCTTAACAGGGGGACGCTCTGGAAACACCATATATTTT
>.|TRBD1|TRBJ1-2|TRBV7-9
CASSSSWTGRHGYTF
TGTGCCAGCAGCTCATCGTGGACAGGTCGCCATGGCTACACCTTC
>few|TRBD2|TRBJ2-2|TRBV7-8
CASSSSLGLALRGDGELFF
TGTGCCAGCAGCTCCTCCCTGGGACTAGCCTTACGCGGGGACGGGGAGCTGTTTTTT
>.|TRBD2|TRBJ2-2|TRBV7-9
CAAREGTGELFF
TGTGCCGCCAGGGAGGGCACCGGGGAGCTGTTTTTT
>.|.|TRBJ1-6|TRBV7-2
CASSLDSGWNSPLHF
TGTGCCAGCAGCTTAGATTCAGGGTGGAATTCACCCCTCCACTTT
>.|.|TRBJ1-2|TRBV4-1
CASSQVNYGYTF
TGCGCCAGCAGCCAAGTTAACTATGGCTACACCTTC
>.|.|TRBJ1-2|TRBV11-2
CASSLGRNYGYTF
TGTGCCAGCAGCTTGGGCCGGAACTATGGCTACACCTTC
>.|.|TRBJ2-1|TRBV2
CASSEDQGYNEQFF
TGTGCCAGCAGTGAAGACCAGGGGTACAATGAGCAGTTCTTC
>.|TRBD1|TRBJ2-6|TRBV9
CASSVRTGYSGANVLTF
TGTGCCAGCAGCGTCCGGACAGGATACTCTGGGGCCAACGTCCTGACTTTC
>.|.|TRBJ2-7|TRBV5-1
CASSLSPSGYEQYF
TGCGCCAGCAGCTTGAGCCCGAGTGGCTACGAGCAGTACTTC
>.|TRBD1|TRBJ1-4|TRBV9
CASSVTGGNEKLFF
TGTGCCAGCAGCGTCACAGGGGGCAATGAAAAACTGTTTTTT
>.|.|TRBJ1-1|TRBV28
CASRNLTRNTEAFF
TGTGCCAGCAGGAACCTGACTCGGAACACTGAAGCTTTCTTT
>.|.|TRBJ2-7|TRBV27
CASSSPTYEQYF
TGTGCCAGCAGTTCCCCTACCTACGAGCAGTACTTC
>.|.|TRBJ2-2|TRBV9
CASSVAGTGELFF
TGTGCCAGCAGCGTAGCGGGCACCGGGGAGCTGTTTTTT
>.|.|TRBJ1-5|TRBV2
CASSVDYSNQPQHF
TGTGCCAGCAGTGTGGATTATAGCAATCAGCCCCAGCATTTT
>.|.|TRBJ1-6|TRBV15
CATNRPGHGGSPLHF
TGTGCCACCAACAGACCGGGACACGGAGGTTCACCCCTCCACTTT
>.|TRBD2|TRBJ2-7|TRBV2
CASSPFPRLADNYEQYF
TGTGCCAGCAGTCCTTTCCCTCGACTAGCGGATAACTACGAGCAGTACTTC
>.|.|TRBJ1-4|TRBV5-4
CASSSGGAGLNEKLFF
TGTGCCAGCAGCTCCGGCGGGGCAGGACTTAATGAAAAACTGTTTTTT
>.|.|TRBJ2-3|TRBV6-5
CASSSPGANTQYF
TGTGCCAGCAGTTCCCCGGGGGCGAATACGCAGTATTTT
>.|.|TRBJ2-2|TRBV18
CASSPKGANTGELFF
TGTGCCAGCTCACCGAAAGGGGCGAACACCGGGGAGCTGTTTTTT
>.|.|TRBJ1-6|TRBV4-1
CASSQRGPGDNSPLHF
TGCGCCAGCAGCCAGAGAGGGCCTGGGGATAATTCACCCCTCCACTTT
>.|.|TRBJ1-1|TRBV7-2
CASSLGLPNEAFF
TGTGCCAGCAGCTTAGGTCTACCCAATGAAGCTTTCTTT
>.|TRBD1|TRBJ2-7|TRBV29-1
CSGRQGTYEQYF
TGCAGCGGACGACAGGGAACCTACGAGCAGTACTTC
>.|.|TRBJ1-1|TRBV7-9
CASSLSHGSNTEAFF
TGTGCCAGCAGCTTATCCCACGGATCGAACACTGAAGCTTTCTTT
>.|.|TRBJ1-5|TRBV19
CASRIRISNQPQHF
TGTGCCAGTAGGATCAGAATTAGCAATCAGCCCCAGCATTTT
>once|.|TRBJ2-2|TRBV24-1
CATSDLGGGTSNTGELFF
TGTGCCACCAGTGATTTGGGTGGGGGGACCTCGAACACCGGGGAGCTGTTTTTT
>.|.|TRBJ1-3|TRBV7-9
CASSLPDLGGNTIYF
TGTGCCAGCAGCTTACCCGACCTCGGTGGAAACACCATATATTTT
>.|.|TRBJ1-4|TRBV11-2
CASSLWDIGVSNEKLFF
TGTGCCAGCAGCTTATGGGACATCGGAGTATCTAATGAAAAACTGTTTTTT
>.|TRBD1|TRBJ1-1|TRBV5-1
CASSPSAPGGMAEAFF
TGCGCCAGCAGCCCCTCCGCCCCAGGGGGGATGGCTGAAGCTTTCTTT
>.|.|TRBJ2-5|TRBV5-1
CASSAFPTRTAQETQYF
TGCGCCAGCAGCGCATTCCCCACCCGGACAGCACAAGAGACCCAGTACTTC